The clone carrying this T cell receptor beta chain was found many times. Antigen unknown. This entry belongs to a study of beta chain features in type 1 diabetes. The V end was cut by 3 bases, the J end by 10 bases, with 10 bases between. From germline, CDR1 is KGHSY and CDR2 FQNENV. The CDR3 sequence is 12 residues long. General observations from the study: Cells expressing TCR highly could be over-represented by cDNA sequencing.

As every portion of the isolated RNA was reverse transcribed, the sequencing read expressed TCRB transcripts. Libraries were prepared by immunoSEQ multiplex PCR; TCRdb keeps only in-frame clonotypes and omits some of them. The data show under 250,000 clones, with about a tenth seen just once and approximately 1.4% held by the top ten. The chain carries TRBV16 and TRBJ2-1, with a weak D call TRBD1 (5 bases). The sequence derives from a man between 18 and 29 years old in good health. The sequenced material came from central memory CD4+ T cells from blood. CDR3 region: CASSHRVGEQFF. DNA of the CDR3: TGTGCCAGCAGCCACAGGGTGGGAGAGCAGTTCTTC.